A single count supports the clone carrying this TCR beta chain. The entry originates in a study of blood T cell repertoires in COVID-19. At the level of the study: The United States, Italy and Spain supplied acute and convalescent COVID-19 samples. Nucleic acid was either cDNA or gDNA, and it came from T cells, B-cell-depleted T cells, or PBMCs.

In the study's own analysis: Reference gene primer amplification gave nucleated cell count estimates. Measured with immunoSEQ multiplex PCR; TCRdb has only the in-frame clones, and not every one. The V and J calls and the clone size are those of that table, but D and trimming were determined from the DNA. The sample shows about 480,000 clones, approximately 89% of them seen only once. The CDR3 has 16 amino acids. The V gene's germline CDR1 is LNHDA and CDR2 SQIVND (reference sequence). Trimming took 3 bases from V and 3 from J; bases not matched to a gene: 5. During active infection, Seattle patients enrolled and were then monitored through disease.

The chain couples TRBV19 to TRBJ1-6; 7 bases align to TRBD1. This clonotype originated in a man aged 18 to 35 with COVID-19, enrolled during active disease. What was sequenced was peripheral blood. This CDR3 reads CASSILGTDYNSPLHF. CDR3 in DNA: TGTGCCAGTAGTATTCTGGGGACAGACTATAATTCACCCCTCCACTTT.